These 32 T cell receptor beta chains share one sample of origin, sequenced in a study of blood T cell repertoires in COVID-19. Assay: immunoSEQ multiplex PCR; the TCRdb copy retains only in-frame clones and omits some. This sample yields roughly 250,000 clones, of which more than 60% are seen a single time; 3% to 4% belongs to the top ten. The source material was peripheral blood. The source of these receptors is a woman between 40 and 50 years old with active or convalescent COVID-19.

This chain connects TRBV5-1 to TRBJ1-1; 7 nucleotides match TRBD1. There are 13 residues in the CDR3. The germline V gene has CDR1 SGHRS and CDR2 YFSETQ. V dropped 8 bases and J dropped 7; count of bases not matched to a gene: 11. Here the CDR3 DNA reads TGCGCCAGTACAGGGGAAGTCTCGATTGAAGCTTTCTTT. Its translation: CASTGEVSIEAFF.

In its sample, this clone was seen a few times. The chain recombines TRBV10-3 with TRBJ1-3; D gene uncertain. The CDR3 runs 12 residues. Trimming removed 10 bases from V and 4 bases from J, with 11 bases in between. Germline V gene lookup returns CDR1 ENHRY and CDR2 SYGVKD. The CDR3 here is CATFPGGNTIYF. The CDR3 DNA reads as TGTGCCACCTTCCCAGGAGGAAACACCATATATTTT.

The chain recombines TRBV30 with TRBJ1-5; 7 bases align to TRBD1. Germline V gives CDR1 GTSNPN, CDR2 SVGIG (reference sequence). Trimming cost V 0 bases and J 4 bases; bases outside gene matches: 0. This CDR3 is built from 13 residues. This CDR3 is CAWSVQGNQPQHF. In DNA form, the CDR3 reads TGTGCCTGGAGTGTACAGGGGAATCAGCCCCAGCATTTT.

This chain connects TRBV19 to TRBJ1-4, with 8 bases identical to TRBD1. Trimming cost V 4 bases and J 8 bases; bases outside gene matches: 6. The CDR3 has 14 residues. Germline CDR1 LNHDA, CDR2 SQIVND (reference sequence). DNA of the CDR3: TGTGCCAGTAGTACGACAGGGGACAACGAAAAACTGTTTTTT. Its translation is CASSTTGDNEKLFF.

This chain links TRBV24-1 with TRBJ2-3; 7 bases line up with TRBD2. V lost 0 bases, J lost 0 bases, and 5 bases stayed unmatched. CDR3 length: 17 residues. Germline V gives CDR1 KGHDR, CDR2 SFDVKD. The CDR3 region has the DNA TGTGCCACCAGTGATTTGCCCAGCGGGGTGAGCACAGATACGCAGTATTTT. It is translated as CATSDLPSGVSTDTQYF.

The rearrangement joins TRBV2 to TRBJ1-1; no clear D gene. Trimming pared 8 bases from V and 1 base from J, leaving 8 bases between. The CDR3 consists of 12 residues. CDR1 and CDR2 (germline): SNHLY, FYNNEI. CDR3 DNA: TGTGCCAGCGAACAGCCGAACACTGAAGCTTTCTTT. This gives the protein CASEQPNTEAFF.

The gene calls are TRBV4-1 and TRBJ2-7, with TRBD1 matching 9 bases. Unmatched junction bases numbered 14, after V lost 4 bases and J lost 4 bases. The germline CDR1 and CDR2 sequences are MGHRA and YSYEKL. This CDR3 has 17 amino acids. CDR3 in DNA: TGCGCCAGCAGCCCGAAAAATGGTCGGGACAGGGAGTACGAGCAGTACTTC. Translation gives CASSPKNGRDREYEQYF.

The chain links TRBV7-9 to TRBJ1-2; the match to TRBD1 covers 7 bases. The trim removed 2 bases at V and 6 bases at J, leaving 6 bases unmatched. This CDR3 has 14 residues. Germline CDR1 SEHNR, CDR2 FQNEAQ (reference sequence). The CDR3 region has the DNA TGTGCCAGCAGCTTAACAACAGGGGACCATGGCTACACCTTC. This gives the protein CASSLTTGDHGYTF.

The rearrangement links TRBV28 to TRBJ2-5, with 10 bases fitting TRBD1. CDR1 MDHEN and CDR2 SYDVKM come from the germline V gene. This CDR3 has 15 residues. Trimming removed 5 bases from V and 4 bases from J; junction bases left unmatched: 7. CDR3: CASSLGQGLRETQYF. The CDR3 DNA is TGTGCCAGCAGTCTGGGACAGGGGCTTAGAGAGACCCAGTACTTC.

This clone was recorded at least ten times. The DNA of the CDR3 is TGTGCCAGCAGTGTGCTACCGGGACAGGGGAAGAACGAGCAGTACTTC. Its protein is CASSVLPGQGKNEQYF. V gene TRBV6-1 combines with J gene TRBJ2-7; 10 bases fit TRBD1. Germline loops: CDR1 MNHNS, CDR2 SASEGT. V shed 4 bases, J shed 5 bases, and the junction held 11 bases outside the gene matches. The CDR3 sequence is 16 residues long.

The chain links TRBV11-3 to TRBJ1-1, with 8 bases that match TRBD1. V lost 5 bases and J lost 2; bases outside the gene matches: 4. CDR1 and CDR2 from the germline V gene are SGHNT and YENEEA. This CDR3 is built from 14 residues. The CDR3 region is CASSKQGANTEAFF. CDR3 in DNA: TGTGCCAGCAGCAAGCAGGGGGCAAACACTGAAGCTTTCTTT.

The chain links TRBV27 to TRBJ1-5; 10 bases are a match to TRBD1. The CDR3 covers 14 residues. Germline lookup yields CDR1 MNHEY and CDR2 SMNVEV (reference sequence). With 6 bases clipped from V and 8 bases from J, the junction kept 7 bases outside the gene matches. CDR3 sequence: CASREGQGREPQHF. In DNA form, the CDR3 reads TGTGCCAGCAGGGAGGGACAGGGGAGGGAGCCCCAGCATTTT.

The chain employs TRBV29-1 and TRBJ2-2; D is possibly TRBD2 (5 bases). The CDR3 runs 13 residues. V lost 7 bases to trimming and J lost 2 bases, with 11 bases between them. Germline assignment: CDR1 SQVTM and CDR2 ANQGSEA. CDR3 loop: CSATLANTGELFF. The CDR3 DNA reads TGCAGCGCTACTCTAGCTAACACCGGGGAGCTGTTTTTT.

V usage is TRBV7-2 and J usage is TRBJ2-3; D perhaps matches TRBD2 (7 bases). CDR1 is SGHTA and CDR2 is FQGNSA in the germline V gene. V shed 5 bases and J shed 0 bases, with 12 bases lying between them. This CDR3 spans 15 amino acids. The CDR3 nucleotides read TGTGCCAGCAGCCAAGGGGGGGCAAGCACAGATACGCAGTATTTT. It yields the protein CASSQGGASTDTQYF. The full variable domain, rest sourced from reference TRBV7-2 and TRBJ2-3, is GAGVSQSPSNKVTEKGKDVELRCDPISGHTALYWYRQSLGQGLEFLIYFQGNSAPDKSGLPSDRFSAERTGGSVSTLTIQRTQQEDSAVYLCASSQGGASTDTQYFGPGTRLTVL.

This clone was detected only a few times. The chain joins TRBV24-1 to TRBJ1-1; D is uncertain. The CDR3 is made up of 11 amino acids. V dropped 8 bases and J dropped 1 base, with 4 bases sitting between them. Germline loops: CDR1 KGHDR, CDR2 SFDVKD. In DNA, the CDR3 is TGTGCCACCATGAGGAACACTGAAGCTTTCTTT. Translation gives CATMRNTEAFF.

This sequence joins TRBV10-2 and TRBJ1-3, with a weak D call TRBD1 (6 bases). The V end was cut by 7 bases, the J end by 8 bases, with 15 bases between. This CDR3 comprises 13 residues. CDR1 is WSHSY, CDR2 SAAADI, per germline. CDR3 in amino acids: CASNRQEWDTIYF. The CDR3 DNA follows: TGCGCCAGCAACCGACAGGAGTGGGACACCATATATTTT.

Only a few counts were recorded for this clone. The chain combines TRBV30 with TRBJ1-3; a possible D gene is TRBD1 (5 bases). CDR1 and CDR2 from the germline V gene are GTSNPN and SVGIG (reference sequence). This CDR3 region has 14 residues. The V end was cut by 3 bases, the J end by 6 bases, with 15 bases between. In DNA, the CDR3 is TGTGCCTGGAGCCTAATAGGGGTTGAAAACACCATATATTTT. Its protein is CAWSLIGVENTIYF.

The chain uses TRBV25-1 and TRBJ1-1; 8 bases fit TRBD1. The CDR3 extends over 15 amino acids. CDR1 is MGHDK and CDR2 is SYGVNS in the germline V gene. After removal of 6 bases from V and 1 base from J, the junction contained 7 bases not matched to a gene. CDR3 in amino acids: CASRTPGTGNTEAFF. The CDR3 DNA is TGTGCCAGCAGAACGCCGGGGACAGGGAACACTGAAGCTTTCTTT.

The rearrangement joins TRBV5-1 to TRBJ2-1, with D maybe TRBD2 (6 bases). CDR1 is SGHRS and CDR2 is YFSETQ in the germline V gene. The CDR3 is made up of 18 amino acids. V lost 4 bases, J lost 0 bases, and 20 bases lay in between. This CDR3 is CASSHGLSLASSYNEQFF. CDR3 sequence (DNA): TGCGCCAGCAGCCATGGACTCTCTCTAGCGAGCTCCTACAATGAGCAGTTCTTC.

This clone was counted between two and nine times. The V and J genes are TRBV27 and TRBJ1-4; the D gene is possibly TRBD1 (6 bases). The CDR3 has 15 amino acids. V dropped 6 bases and J dropped 4 bases, with 15 bases sitting between them. CDR1 MNHEY and CDR2 SMNVEV come from the germline V gene (reference sequence). CDR3 region: CASRLAGAGNEKLFF. CDR3 bases: TGTGCCAGCAGGCTGGCGGGGGCTGGTAATGAAAAACTGTTTTTT.

This clone was seen only a few times. The J gene is TRBJ1-5, the V gene TRBV5-1; the D gene is possibly TRBD1 (6 bases). CDR1 and CDR2 (germline): SGHRS, YFSETQ. V was pared by 4 bases and J by 3 bases, with 8 bases between. The CDR3 has 13 residues. The CDR3 DNA sequence: TGCGCCAGCAGCGAGGGGGACAATCAGCCCCAGCATTTT. Its translation: CASSEGDNQPQHF.

The V and J genes are TRBV5-1 and TRBJ2-1; the match to TRBD1 covers 8 bases. The CDR3 sequence is 13 residues long. Germline values: CDR1 SGHRS, CDR2 YFSETQ. V gave up 5 bases and J gave up 8 bases; unmatched junction bases: 6. Here the CDR3 reads CASSTGGGDEQFF. Written as DNA, the CDR3 is TGCGCCAGCAGTACAGGGGGAGGCGATGAGCAGTTCTTC.

V is TRBV14 and J is TRBJ2-7; tentatively, D is TRBD2 (6 bases). The V end was cut by 5 bases, the J end by 6 bases, with 11 bases between. The CDR3 runs to 12 residues. CDR1 and CDR2 (germline): SGHDN, FVKESK. This CDR3 is CASSLGGVEQYF. In nucleotides, the CDR3 is TGTGCCAGCAGCTTGGGCGGGGTCGAGCAGTACTTC.

On this clone: Other DNA sequences from this sample encode an identical CDR3 as well. The V gene is TRBV7-3, the J gene TRBJ2-2; D is uncertain. The V gene lost 2 bases and the J gene lost 5 bases, with 6 bases spanning the gap. The CDR3 consists of 13 residues. CDR1 is SGHTA and CDR2 is FQGTGA in the germline V gene. The CDR3 spells CASSLGHTGELFF. The CDR3 DNA reads TGTGCCAGCAGCTTAGGGCATACCGGGGAGCTGTTTTTT.

This sequence joins TRBV19 and TRBJ1-5; no definite D call. The ends were cut back, 1 base at V and 8 bases at J, with 6 bases in the middle. The CDR3 is 12 residues long. Germline V gene sequence: CDR1 LNHDA, CDR2 SQIVND (reference sequence). The CDR3 bases are TGTGCCAGTAGTATAGGCGGGGAGCCCCAGCATTTT. Residues: CASSIGGEPQHF.

V usage is TRBV11-2 and J usage is TRBJ1-1, with D unclear. The CDR3 loop spans 13 amino acids. Deletions cut 1 base from V and 3 bases from J, with 6 bases between. The germline V gene has CDR1 SGHAT and CDR2 FQNNGV. The DNA of the CDR3 is TGTGCCAGCAGCTTAGGGGCAGACACTGAAGCTTTCTTT. It is translated as CASSLGADTEAFF. The entire variable domain, with the rest obtained from reference TRBV11-2 and TRBJ1-1, is as follows: EAGVAQSPRYKIIEKRQSVAFWCNPISGHATLYWYQQILGQGPKLLIQFQNNGVVDDSQLPKDRFSAERLKGVDSTLKIQPAKLEDSAVYLCASSLGADTEAFFGQGTRLTVV.

The chain carries TRBV6-5 and TRBJ1-1; D call uncertain. Deletions cut 5 bases from V and 1 base from J, with 8 bases between. Looked up from germline, CDR1 is MNHEY and CDR2 is SVGAGI. The CDR3 covers 13 residues. The CDR3 DNA follows: TGTGCCAGCAGTCTACGCGGGAACACTGAAGCTTTCTTT. It specifies CASSLRGNTEAFF.

DNA for the CDR3: TGTGCCAGCAGCGTCCAGGGGATGAACACTGAAGCTTTCTTT. Its protein product is CASSVQGMNTEAFF. J is TRBJ1-1 and V is TRBV9; D may be TRBD1 (6 bases). CDR1 is SGDLS and CDR2 is YYNGEE in the germline V gene. V lost 2 bases, J lost 0 bases, and 8 bases lay in between. The CDR3 extends over 14 amino acids.

A note on this clone: Other DNA sequences of this sample code for an identical CDR3. This CDR3 reads CASSKQGGTDTQYF. In nucleotides, the CDR3 is TGCGCCAGCAGTAAACAGGGGGGGACAGATACGCAGTATTTT. V is TRBV4-1 and J is TRBJ2-3, with D possibly matching TRBD1 (8 bases). The germline V gene encodes CDR1 MGHRA and CDR2 YSYEKL. V was pared by 6 bases and J by 3 bases, with 13 bases between. The CDR3 runs 14 residues.

The rearrangement links TRBV29-1 to TRBJ2-5; the match to TRBD2 covers 7 bases. The CDR3 has 15 residues. Looked up from germline, CDR1 is SQVTM and CDR2 is ANQGSEA. V shed 1 base, J shed 5 bases, and the junction held 10 bases outside the gene matches. In nucleotides, the CDR3 is TGCAGCGTTGAAGGTGTAGCGGGTCCTAGGGAGACCCAGTACTTC. Translation gives CSVEGVAGPRETQYF. The full variable domain, its missing parts supplied by reference TRBV29-1 and TRBJ2-5, is SAVISQKPSRDICQRGTSLTIQCQVDSQVTMMFWYRQQPGQSLTLIATANQGSEATYESGFVIDKFPISRPNLTFSTLTVSNMSPEDSSIYLCSVEGVAGPRETQYFGPGTRLLVL.

The chain recombines TRBV11-2 with TRBJ1-2; 9 bases agree with TRBD1. Losses at the gene ends were 1 base for V and 2 bases for J; bases not matched to a gene: 5. This CDR3 has 16 residues. Germline CDR1 is SGHAT and CDR2 is FQNNGV. DNA of the CDR3: TGTGCCAGCAGCTTAGCTTACGGACAGGGGAACTATGGCTACACCTTC. Its translation is CASSLAYGQGNYGYTF.

The chain recombines TRBV6-4 with TRBJ2-3; 7 bases map to TRBD1. CDR3 length: 16 amino acids. With 2 bases clipped from V and 5 bases from J, the junction kept 10 bases outside the gene matches. Germline CDR1 and CDR2: MRHNA and SNTAGT. The CDR3 bases are TGTGCCAGCAGTGACGGGGCAGGGGGAACGGTAGATACGCAGTATTTT. The encoded protein is CASSDGAGGTVDTQYF.